Reported below is one TCR beta chain. It lacks a known antigen. No much larger clone exists at a distance of one base, and base qualities are not known. Whole blood was collected in K2EDTA tubes by collaborating institutions according to the institutions' own protocols. For TCRbeta analysis, collaborators shipped samples in one of three forms: frozen whole blood, isolated PBMCs, or DNA extracted from either of those sample types. This sample was taken from a study of blood T cell repertoires in COVID-19 (dated by TCRdb to between 2020 and 2021). About the full investigation: Samples from collaborators originated in the United States, Italy and Spain and spanned both the acute and convalescent phases of COVID-19. The material from the prospective study consisted of cDNA or gDNA derived from T cells, B-cell-depleted T cells, or PBMCs. Deeply sampled blood TCRbeta repertoires from subjects exposed to, actively infected with, or recovered from COVID-19 were included in the dataset. The repertoires were released in a freely available public database intended as a resource for research on the immune response to SARS-CoV-2. Samples were obtained from the ongoing ImmuneRACE study (first 160 participants) and from over 1,000 subjects provided by 6 global collaborators. Nearly every sample came with metadata listing a de-identified subject ID, COVID-19 status, age in years and sex. HLA class I and class II types, where available, came from metadata supplied by the sample provider rather than from assay-based typing. What the research found in general, with its limitations: Clinical and demographic metadata were provided uncurated, with the amount varying by source and participant.

The trim is 7 bases for V and 6 bases for J, with a gap of 19 bases between the germline ends. The germline V gene gives CDR1 as MNHEY and CDR2 as SVGAGI. From the cysteine through the phenylalanine, the CDR3 covers 15 amino acids. Just CDR3 DNA is preserved here, 45 bases in frame from base 1. The immunoSEQ Assay, a bias-controlled multiplex PCR, was used to amplify TCRbeta CDR3 regions from genomic DNA. The paper's processing steps were these. The number of nucleated cells in each sample was estimated by amplification of reference gene primers within the assay. To quantify the absolute abundance of each unique TCRbeta CDR3 rearrangement, sequence reads were collapsed and filtered. For each sample, productive Simpson clonality was calculated as the square root of Simpson's diversity index over productive rearrangements. TCRdb's version of the immuneACCESS table is confined to in-frame rearrangements and falls short of the full clone set. An unresolved V gene accounts for under half of the shortfall where checked; the remainder is of unknown origin. The V and J calls and clone size come from that table; D and trimming were worked out from the DNA. This sample gives approximately 21,000 clones in total; around 69% of them show up just once. Roughly a fifth of the sample goes to the ten largest clones.

This clonotype was obtained from a human donor in a cohort sampled during active or convalescent COVID-19. Here the chain combines TRBV6-5 and TRBJ1-5; TRBD1 might be the D gene, on 5 matching bases. Sequenced sample: peripheral blood. The nucleotides are TGTGCCAGCAAAAAAAGGGGTGCGATCGGTCAGCCCCAGCATTTT. This encodes CASKKRGAIGQPQHF.